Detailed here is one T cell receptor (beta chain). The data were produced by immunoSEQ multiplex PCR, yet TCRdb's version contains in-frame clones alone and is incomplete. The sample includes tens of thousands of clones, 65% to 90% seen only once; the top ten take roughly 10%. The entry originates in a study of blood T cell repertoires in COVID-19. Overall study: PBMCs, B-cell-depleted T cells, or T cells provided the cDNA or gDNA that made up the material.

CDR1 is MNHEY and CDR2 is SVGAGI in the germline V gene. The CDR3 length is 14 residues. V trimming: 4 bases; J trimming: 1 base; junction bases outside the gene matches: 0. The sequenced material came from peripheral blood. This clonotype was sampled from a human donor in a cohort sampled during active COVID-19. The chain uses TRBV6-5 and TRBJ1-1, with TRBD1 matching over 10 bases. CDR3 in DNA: TGTGCCAGCAGTTGGACAGGGGGGAACACTGAAGCTTTCTTT. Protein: CASSWTGGNTEAFF.